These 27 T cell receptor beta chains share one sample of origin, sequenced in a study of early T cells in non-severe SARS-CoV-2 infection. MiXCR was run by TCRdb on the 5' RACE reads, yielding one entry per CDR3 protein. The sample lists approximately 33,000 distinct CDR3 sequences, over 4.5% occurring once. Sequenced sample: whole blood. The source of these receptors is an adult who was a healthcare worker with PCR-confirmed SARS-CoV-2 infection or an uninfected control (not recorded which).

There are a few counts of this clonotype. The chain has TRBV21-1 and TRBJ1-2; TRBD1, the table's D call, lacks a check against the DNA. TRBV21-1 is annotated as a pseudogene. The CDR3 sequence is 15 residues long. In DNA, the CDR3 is TGTGCCAGCAGCAAAGCGCCGTCAGGGGACTATGGCTACACCTTC. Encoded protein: CASSKAPSGDYGYTF.

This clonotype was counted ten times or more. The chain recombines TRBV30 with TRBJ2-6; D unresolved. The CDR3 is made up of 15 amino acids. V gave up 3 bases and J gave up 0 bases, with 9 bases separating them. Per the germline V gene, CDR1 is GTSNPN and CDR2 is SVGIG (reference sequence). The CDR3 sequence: CAWRSGSSGANVLTF. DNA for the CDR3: TGTGCCTGGAGGTCGGGTAGCTCTGGGGCCAACGTCCTGACTTTC.

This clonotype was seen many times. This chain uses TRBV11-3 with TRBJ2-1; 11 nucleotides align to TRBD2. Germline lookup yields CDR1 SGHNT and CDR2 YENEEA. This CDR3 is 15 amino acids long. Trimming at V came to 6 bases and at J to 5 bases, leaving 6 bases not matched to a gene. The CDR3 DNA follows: TGTGCCAGCAGACAACTAGCGGGAGTGGACAATGAGCAGTTCTTC. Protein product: CASRQLAGVDNEQFF.

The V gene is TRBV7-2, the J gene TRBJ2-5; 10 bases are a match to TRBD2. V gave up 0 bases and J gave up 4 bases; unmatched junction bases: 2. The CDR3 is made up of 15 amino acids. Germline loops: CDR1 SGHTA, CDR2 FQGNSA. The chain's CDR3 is CASSLAGLALETQYF. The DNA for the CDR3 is TGTGCCAGCAGCTTAGCGGGACTAGCGCTAGAGACCCAGTACTTC.

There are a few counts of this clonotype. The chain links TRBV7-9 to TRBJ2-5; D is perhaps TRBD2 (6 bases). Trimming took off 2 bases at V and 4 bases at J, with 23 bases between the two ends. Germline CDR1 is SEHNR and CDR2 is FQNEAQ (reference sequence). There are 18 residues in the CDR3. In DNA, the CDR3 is TGTGCCAGCAGCTTATCGGGCCAGACTTGGAGGGCCCGAGAGACCCAGTACTTC. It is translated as CASSLSGQTWRARETQYF.

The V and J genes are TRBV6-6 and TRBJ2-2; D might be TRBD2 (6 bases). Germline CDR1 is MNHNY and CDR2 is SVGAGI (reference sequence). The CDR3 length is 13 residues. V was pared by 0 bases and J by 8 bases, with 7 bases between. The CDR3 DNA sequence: TGTGCCAGCAGTTACTCCGGGGGAGGGGAGCTGTTTTTT. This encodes CASSYSGGGELFF.

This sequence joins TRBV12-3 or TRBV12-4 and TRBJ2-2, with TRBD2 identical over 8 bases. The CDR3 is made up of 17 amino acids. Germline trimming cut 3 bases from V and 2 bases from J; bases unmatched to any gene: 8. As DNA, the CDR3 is TGTGCCAGCAGTTTCGCCGGGAGGGCCCCAAACACCGGGGAGCTGTTTTTT. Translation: CASSFAGRAPNTGELFF.

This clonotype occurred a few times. DNA for the CDR3: TGCGCCAGCAGCCAAGTCGGGGGTCACTCCTATAATTCACCCCTCCACTTT. Its protein product is CASSQVGGHSYNSPLHF. The rearrangement uses TRBV4-1 and TRBJ1-6; tentatively, D is TRBD1 (5 bases). CDR1 and CDR2 (germline): MGHRA, YSYEKL. Trimming pared 1 base from V and 0 bases from J, leaving 10 bases between. The length of the CDR3 is 17 residues.

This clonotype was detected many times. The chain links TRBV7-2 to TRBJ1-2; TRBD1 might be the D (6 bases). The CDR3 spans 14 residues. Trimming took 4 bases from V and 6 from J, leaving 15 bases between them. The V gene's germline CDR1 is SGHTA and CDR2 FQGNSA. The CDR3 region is CASSSRGWVHGYTF. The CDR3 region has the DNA TGTGCCAGCAGCTCCAGGGGATGGGTCCATGGCTACACCTTC.

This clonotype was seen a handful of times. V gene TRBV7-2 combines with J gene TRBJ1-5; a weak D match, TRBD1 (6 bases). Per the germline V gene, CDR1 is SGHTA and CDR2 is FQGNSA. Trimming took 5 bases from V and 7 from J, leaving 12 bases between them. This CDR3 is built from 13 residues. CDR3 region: CASSPGGQQPQHF. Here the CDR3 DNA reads TGTGCCAGCAGCCCCGGGGGGCAACAGCCCCAGCATTTT. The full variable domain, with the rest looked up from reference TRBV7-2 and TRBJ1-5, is GAGVSQSPSNKVTEKGKDVELRCDPISGHTALYWYRQSLGQGLEFLIYFQGNSAPDKSGLPSDRFSAERTGGSVSTLTIQRTQQEDSAVYLCASSPGGQQPQHFGDGTRLSIL.

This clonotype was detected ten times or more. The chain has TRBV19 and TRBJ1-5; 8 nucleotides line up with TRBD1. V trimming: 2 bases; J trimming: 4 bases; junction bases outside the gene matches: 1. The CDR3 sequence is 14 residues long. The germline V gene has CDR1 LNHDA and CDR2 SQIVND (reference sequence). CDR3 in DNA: TGTGCCAGTAGTATACAGGGGGCGAATCAGCCCCAGCATTTT. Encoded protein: CASSIQGANQPQHF.

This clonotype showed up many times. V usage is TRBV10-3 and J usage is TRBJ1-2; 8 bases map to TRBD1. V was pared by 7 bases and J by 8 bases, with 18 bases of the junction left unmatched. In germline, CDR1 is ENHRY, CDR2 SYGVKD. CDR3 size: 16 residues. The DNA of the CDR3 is TGTGCCATCAAGACAGGGGCAGGGGGCGCATCTAGCGGCTACACCTTC. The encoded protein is CAIKTGAGGASSGYTF.

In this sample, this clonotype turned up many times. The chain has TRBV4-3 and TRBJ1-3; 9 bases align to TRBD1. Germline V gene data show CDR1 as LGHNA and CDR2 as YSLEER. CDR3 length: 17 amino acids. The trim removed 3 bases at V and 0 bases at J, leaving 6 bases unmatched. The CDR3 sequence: CASSQSGTGSSGNTIYF. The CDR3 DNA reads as TGCGCCAGCAGCCAGTCCGGGACAGGGAGCTCTGGAAACACCATATATTTT.

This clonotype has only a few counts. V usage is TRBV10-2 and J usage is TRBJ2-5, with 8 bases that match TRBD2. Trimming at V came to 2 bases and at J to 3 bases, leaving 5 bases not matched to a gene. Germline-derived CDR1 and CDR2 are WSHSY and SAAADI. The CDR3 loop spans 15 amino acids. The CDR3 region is CASSEAGGRKETQYF. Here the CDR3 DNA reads TGCGCCAGCAGTGAGGCGGGAGGACGAAAAGAGACCCAGTACTTC.

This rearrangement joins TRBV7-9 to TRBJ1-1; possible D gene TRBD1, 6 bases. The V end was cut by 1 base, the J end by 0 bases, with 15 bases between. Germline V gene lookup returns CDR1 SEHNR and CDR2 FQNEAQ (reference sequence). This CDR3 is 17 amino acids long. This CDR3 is CASSLGGHGNLNTEAFF. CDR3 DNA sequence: TGTGCCAGCAGCTTAGGGGGGCACGGTAACCTGAACACTGAAGCTTTCTTT.

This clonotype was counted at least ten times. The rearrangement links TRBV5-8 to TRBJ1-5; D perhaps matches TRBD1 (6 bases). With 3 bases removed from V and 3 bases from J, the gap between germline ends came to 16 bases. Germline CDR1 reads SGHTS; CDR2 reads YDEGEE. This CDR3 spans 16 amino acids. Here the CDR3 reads CASSYYGGWDNQPQHF. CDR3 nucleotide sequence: TGTGCCAGCAGCTACTACGGGGGCTGGGACAATCAGCCCCAGCATTTT.

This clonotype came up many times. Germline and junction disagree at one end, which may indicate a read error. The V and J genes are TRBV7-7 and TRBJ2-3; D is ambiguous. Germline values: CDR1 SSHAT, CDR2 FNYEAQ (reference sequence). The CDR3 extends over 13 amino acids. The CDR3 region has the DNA TGTGCTAGCAGCTTAGCCGACTCCAAGAGGCAGTATTTT. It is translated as CASSLADSKRQYF.

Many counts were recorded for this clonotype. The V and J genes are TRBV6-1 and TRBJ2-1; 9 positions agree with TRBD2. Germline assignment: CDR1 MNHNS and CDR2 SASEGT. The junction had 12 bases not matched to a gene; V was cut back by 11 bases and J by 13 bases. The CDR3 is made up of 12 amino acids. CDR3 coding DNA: TGTGCCGGATCCGGGCTAGCGGGACCTCAGTTCTTC. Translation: CAGSGLAGPQFF.

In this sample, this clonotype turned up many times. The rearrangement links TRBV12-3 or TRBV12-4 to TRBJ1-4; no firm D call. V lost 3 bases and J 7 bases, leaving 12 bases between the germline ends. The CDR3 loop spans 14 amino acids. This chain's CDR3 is CASSFDLRGEKLFF. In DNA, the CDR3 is TGTGCCAGCAGTTTTGACTTGAGAGGTGAAAAACTGTTTTTT.

CDR3 protein: CAWLGTVRFTDTQYF. CDR3 in DNA: TGTGCCTGGTTGGGGACAGTCCGATTCACAGATACGCAGTATTTT. This chain uses TRBV30 with TRBJ2-3; 7 bases agree with TRBD1. CDR3 length: 15 residues. The V gene end was trimmed by 5 bases and the J gene end by 2 bases; junction bases not matched to a gene: 10. The germline gives CDR1 GTSNPN, CDR2 SVGIG (reference sequence).

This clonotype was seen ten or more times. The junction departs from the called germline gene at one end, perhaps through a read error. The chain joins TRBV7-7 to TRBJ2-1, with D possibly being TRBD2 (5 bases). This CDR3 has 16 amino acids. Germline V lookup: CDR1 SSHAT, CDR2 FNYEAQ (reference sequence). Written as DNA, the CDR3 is TGTGCTAGCAGCCAGGCAGGAGGAGCATCCTACAATGAGCAGTTCTTC. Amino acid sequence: CASSQAGGASYNEQFF.

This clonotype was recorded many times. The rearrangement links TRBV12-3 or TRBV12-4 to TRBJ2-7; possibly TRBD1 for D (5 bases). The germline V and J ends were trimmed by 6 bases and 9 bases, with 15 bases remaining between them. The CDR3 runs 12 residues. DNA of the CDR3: TGTGCCAGCAGCCTCTCCCAGGGCGGGCAGTACTTC. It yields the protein CASSLSQGGQYF.

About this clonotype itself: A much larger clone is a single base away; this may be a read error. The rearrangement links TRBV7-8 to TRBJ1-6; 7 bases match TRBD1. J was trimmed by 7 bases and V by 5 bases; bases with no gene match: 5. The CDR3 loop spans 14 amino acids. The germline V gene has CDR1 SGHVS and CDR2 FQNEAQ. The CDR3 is CASSHGQENSPLHF. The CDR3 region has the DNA TGTGCCAGCAGCCACGGACAGGAAAATTCACCCCTCCACTTT. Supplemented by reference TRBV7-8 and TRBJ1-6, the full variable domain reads GAGVSQSPRYKVAKRGQDVALRCDPISGHVSLFWYQQALGQGPEFLTYFQNEAQLDKSGLPSDRFFAERPEGSVSTLKIQRTQQEDSAVYLCASSHGQENSPLHFGNGTRLTVT.

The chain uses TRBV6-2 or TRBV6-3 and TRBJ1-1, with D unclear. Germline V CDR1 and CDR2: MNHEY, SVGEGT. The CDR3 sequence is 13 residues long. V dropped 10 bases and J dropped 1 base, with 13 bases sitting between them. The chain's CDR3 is CATFPGRNTEAFF. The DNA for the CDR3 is TGTGCCACCTTCCCCGGGAGGAACACTGAAGCTTTCTTT.

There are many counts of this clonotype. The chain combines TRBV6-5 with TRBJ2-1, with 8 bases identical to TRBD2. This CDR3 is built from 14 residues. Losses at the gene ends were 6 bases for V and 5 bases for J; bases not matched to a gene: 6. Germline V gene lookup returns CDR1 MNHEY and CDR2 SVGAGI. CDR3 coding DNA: TGTGCCAGCAGGACGGGAGGGACCCACAATGAGCAGTTCTTC. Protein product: CASRTGGTHNEQFF.

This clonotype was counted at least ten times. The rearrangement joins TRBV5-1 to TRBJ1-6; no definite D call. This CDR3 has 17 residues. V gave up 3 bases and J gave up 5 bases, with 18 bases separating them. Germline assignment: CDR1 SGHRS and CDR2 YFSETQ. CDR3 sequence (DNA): TGCGCCAGCAGCTCCGGGCAAAGACTGGAAGATAATTCACCCCTCCACTTT. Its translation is CASSSGQRLEDNSPLHF.

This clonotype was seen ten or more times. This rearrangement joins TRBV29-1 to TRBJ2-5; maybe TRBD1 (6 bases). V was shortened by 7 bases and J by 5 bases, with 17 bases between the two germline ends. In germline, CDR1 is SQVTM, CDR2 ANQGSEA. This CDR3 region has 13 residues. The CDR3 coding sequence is TGCAGCGCCGCCGTGGGGGCCGGGGAGACCCAGTACTTC. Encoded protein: CSAAVGAGETQYF. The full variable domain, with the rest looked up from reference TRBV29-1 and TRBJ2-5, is SAVISQKPSRDICQRGTSLTIQCQVDSQVTMMFWYRQQPGQSLTLIATANQGSEATYESGFVIDKFPISRPNLTFSTLTVSNMSPEDSSIYLCSAAVGAGETQYFGPGTRLLVL.